The rows below give T cell receptor beta chains drawn from one sample of a study of blood T cell repertoires in COVID-19. Measured with immunoSEQ multiplex PCR; TCRdb has only the in-frame clones, and not every one. The table includes more than 95,000 clones, 86% detected once. Specimen: peripheral blood. These receptors originate from a man in his 70s who had recovered from COVID-19. Both conserved end residues are part of each CDR3. The order of the fields is V gene, J gene, D gene, clone size, CDR3 protein, CDR3 DNA. The D gene is left open where the match is weak. The listing skips clone size in some rows; elsewhere it reads once, few, many or a size class.

TRBV5-1	TRBJ1-5	-	-	CASSLELNQPQHF	TGCGCCAGCAGCTTGGAACTGAATCAGCCCCAGCATTTT
TRBV11-3	TRBJ2-1	TRBD2	-	CASSPSGGYNEQFF	TGTGCCAGCAGCCCTAGCGGGGGGTACAATGAGCAGTTCTTC
TRBV12-3/TRBV12-4	TRBJ1-2	-	-	CASSLAGGGGYTF	TGTGCCAGCAGTTTAGCGGGGGGAGGCGGCTACACCTTC
TRBV2	TRBJ1-5	-	-	CASTEGRYQPQHF	TGTGCCAGCACCGAGGGCAGGTATCAGCCCCAGCATTTT
TRBV3-1/TRBV3-2	TRBJ1-2	TRBD1	-	CASSQDLQGAMYGYTF	TGTGCCAGCAGCCAAGATCTACAGGGGGCCATGTATGGCTACACCTTC
TRBV7-8	TRBJ2-3	-	few	CASRDTSSTDTQYF	TGTGCCAGCCGGGACACGTCTAGCACAGATACGCAGTATTTT
TRBV7-8	TRBJ1-3	-	-	CASSVGPGAGNTIYF	TGTGCCAGCAGCGTAGGGCCGGGAGCTGGAAACACCATATATTTT
TRBV4-2	TRBJ2-1	-	-	CASSQEPAYEQFF	TGTGCCAGCAGCCAAGAACCAGCGTATGAGCAGTTCTTC
TRBV11-2	TRBJ1-1	-	-	CASSLENSYAFF	TGTGCCAGCAGCTTAGAAAACAGCTATGCTTTCTTT
TRBV5-1	TRBJ2-1	TRBD2	-	CASSPTAGTSQNNEQFF	TGCGCCAGCAGCCCCACCGCCGGGACTAGCCAGAACAATGAGCAGTTCTTC
TRBV5-1	TRBJ2-5	-	-	CASSFNTQETQYF	TGCGCCAGCAGCTTTAACACCCAAGAGACCCAGTACTTC
TRBV15	TRBJ2-2	TRBD2	-	CATSLGMGLAGGGNTGELFF	TGTGCCACCAGCCTGGGGATGGGACTAGCGGGGGGCGGGAACACCGGGGAGCTGTTTTTT
TRBV19	TRBJ1-2	TRBD1	-	CASSGSGTDGGYTF	TGTGCCAGTAGTGGTTCAGGGACAGATGGTGGCTACACCTTC
TRBV9	TRBJ2-1	-	-	CASSVAPLTHNEQFF	TGTGCCAGCAGCGTAGCTCCCCTGACTCACAATGAGCAGTTCTTC
TRBV11-2	TRBJ2-2	-	-	CASSPTGGVITGELFF	TGTGCCAGCAGCCCAACCGGCGGGGTAATCACCGGGGAGCTGTTTTTT
TRBV28	TRBJ2-3	TRBD2	-	CASSLSSGFPDTQYF	TGTGCCAGCAGTTTATCTAGCGGGTTCCCAGATACGCAGTATTTT